Below are 23 T cell receptor beta chains sequenced from a single sample in a study of technical replicates of blood from four donors. The repertoire was sequenced with immunoSEQ multiplex PCR; TCRdb's copy has only in-frame clones and lacks some. This sample has just over 15,000 clones, with approximately 88% found just once. The sample consisted of PBMCs. The receptor set was obtained from a human donor in good health.

The chain has TRBV5-4 and TRBJ2-5, with TRBD2 as a possible D gene (6 bases). The germline V and J ends were trimmed by 2 bases and 3 bases, with 11 bases remaining between them. The CDR3 sequence is 14 residues long. Per germline, CDR1 SGHNT and CDR2 YYREEE (reference sequence). The CDR3 sequence: CASSFGGIEETQYF. As DNA, the CDR3 is TGTGCCAGCAGCTTCGGCGGGATCGAAGAGACCCAGTACTTC.

This chain uses TRBV6-1 with TRBJ2-6; D possibly corresponds to TRBD2 (6 bases). Germline CDR1 reads MNHNS; CDR2 reads SASEGT. The CDR3 extends over 16 amino acids. V was shortened by 3 bases and J by 4 bases, with 13 bases between the two germline ends. The CDR3 sequence is CASSDIGGSGANVLTF. As DNA, the CDR3 is TGTGCCAGCAGTGATATAGGAGGGTCCGGGGCCAACGTCCTGACTTTC.

In nucleotides, the CDR3 is TGTGCCAGCAGTGAACACAACTCTGGGGCCAACGTCCTGACTTTC. Amino acid sequence: CASSEHNSGANVLTF. The chain joins TRBV6-1 to TRBJ2-6, with D hard to call. The V and J ends lost 2 bases and 0 bases respectively, with 5 bases between them. CDR3 length equals 15 residues. Looked up from germline, CDR1 is MNHNS and CDR2 is SASEGT.

This chain uses TRBV5-3 with TRBJ1-2; 7 bases line up with TRBD1. TRBV5-3 falls under the ORF class, with uncertain function. V trimming: 0 bases; J trimming: 4 bases; junction bases outside the gene matches: 18. CDR3 length: 19 amino acids. In nucleotides, the CDR3 is TGTGCCAGAAGCTTGGGGGGTACGGAGACAGGGTGGGAACCCTATGGCTACACCTTC. It translates to CARSLGGTETGWEPYGYTF.

This chain uses TRBV6-6 with TRBJ2-1, with D tentatively TRBD2 (5 bases). The V gene's germline CDR1 is MNHNY and CDR2 SVGAGI (reference sequence). The CDR3 runs 13 residues. With 8 bases removed from V and 6 bases from J, the gap between germline ends came to 14 bases. The CDR3 region is CASSETRFNEQFF. DNA of the CDR3: TGTGCCAGCTCCGAAACTAGATTCAATGAGCAGTTCTTC.

The rearrangement uses TRBV2 and TRBJ2-7, with D possibly being TRBD2 (6 bases). Germline V gives CDR1 SNHLY, CDR2 FYNNEI. Trimming took 2 bases from V and 0 from J, leaving 11 bases between them. The CDR3 is 15 amino acids. CDR3 protein: CASSELALSSYEQYF. The CDR3 nucleotides are TGTGCCAGCAGTGAACTAGCGCTTAGCTCCTACGAGCAGTACTTC.

The CDR3: CASSHLGGRGSTDTQYF. In DNA form, the CDR3 reads TGTGCCAGCAGCCACTTGGGGGGGCGGGGAAGCACAGATACGCAGTATTTT. The chain uses TRBV7-9 and TRBJ2-3; possible D gene TRBD2, 7 bases. V was cut by 5 bases and J by 0 bases, with 18 bases left in between. The CDR3 has 17 amino acids. Germline-derived CDR1 and CDR2 are SEHNR and FQNEAQ (reference sequence). Full variable domain (rest looked up from reference TRBV7-9 and TRBJ2-3): DTGVSQNPRHKITKRGQNVTFRCDPISEHNRLYWYRQTLGQGPEFLTYFQNEAQLEKSRLLSDRFSAERPKGSFSTLEIQRTEQGDSAMYLCASSHLGGRGSTDTQYFGPGTRLTVL.

This sequence joins TRBV10-2 and TRBJ2-1; 10 bases match TRBD1. The CDR3 consists of 14 residues. The germline V gene has CDR1 WSHSY and CDR2 SAAADI. V trimming: 4 bases; J trimming: 10 bases; junction bases outside the gene matches: 7. CDR3 loop: CASSGAGGQGEQFF. DNA of the CDR3: TGCGCCAGCAGTGGGGCAGGGGGACAGGGGGAGCAGTTCTTC.

The V gene is TRBV6-6, the J gene TRBJ1-5; D possibly corresponds to TRBD1 (5 bases). Trimming cost V 5 bases and J 5 bases, with 13 bases left between them. The CDR3 spans 14 residues. Germline loops: CDR1 MNHNY, CDR2 SVGAGI (reference sequence). In DNA form, the CDR3 reads TGTGCCAGCAGTCGAAGGGGCCAGGATCAGCCCCAGCATTTT. This codes for CASSRRGQDQPQHF.

V and J are TRBV5-8 and TRBJ2-3; 12 bases map to TRBD2. Per the germline V gene, CDR1 is SGHTS and CDR2 is YDEGEE. J gave up 8 bases and V 3 bases, and 4 bases lay outside the gene matches. The CDR3 consists of 14 residues. CDR3 DNA: TGTGCCAGCAGCTCCGGGACTAGCGGGCTTACGCAGTATTTT. Amino acid sequence: CASSSGTSGLTQYF.

This chain joins TRBV5-1 and TRBJ2-7; 14 positions agree with TRBD2. Germline CDR1 SGHRS, CDR2 YFSETQ. The J segment lost 5 bases and the V segment lost 3 bases, leaving 13 bases of the junction unmatched. The CDR3 is 18 amino acids. This CDR3 reads CASSSYTGTSGSKNEQYF. The DNA of the CDR3 is TGCGCCAGCAGCTCTTATACCGGGACTAGCGGGAGCAAGAACGAGCAGTACTTC.

The J gene is TRBJ2-5, the V gene TRBV5-4; 8 positions match TRBD1. After removal of 4 bases from V and 4 bases from J, the junction contained 9 bases not matched to a gene. The CDR3 runs to 15 residues. Germline CDR1 and CDR2: SGHNT and YYREEE (reference sequence). In DNA, the CDR3 is TGTGCCAGCAGCACTCGGACAGGGTCGGCAGAGACCCAGTACTTC. Residues: CASSTRTGSAETQYF.

This clone appeared once. This rearrangement joins TRBV28 to TRBJ2-5; 9 bases agree with TRBD2. The germline V gene has CDR1 MDHEN and CDR2 SYDVKM. This CDR3 is built from 16 residues. The V segment lost 11 bases and the J segment 5 bases; nucleotides outside the gene matches: 18. CDR3 region: CASAGPSGVHGETQYF. The CDR3 nucleotides are TGTGCCTCAGCAGGTCCTAGCGGGGTGCACGGGGAGACCCAGTACTTC. The entire variable domain, with the rest obtained from reference TRBV28 and TRBJ2-5, is as follows: DVKVTQSSRYLVKRTGEKVFLECVQDMDHENMFWYRQDPGLGLRLIYFSYDVKMKEKGDIPEGYSVSREKKERFSLILESASTNQTSMYLCASAGPSGVHGETQYFGPGTRLLVL.

This clone was recorded a few times. The V and J genes are TRBV6-5 and TRBJ1-1; D perhaps matches TRBD1 (5 bases). CDR1 MNHEY and CDR2 SVGAGI come from the germline V gene. The ends were cut back, 2 bases at V and 11 bases at J, with 15 bases in the middle. This CDR3 region has 13 residues. The CDR3 sequence is CASSYTEAGPAFF. DNA of the CDR3: TGTGCCAGCAGTTACACAGAGGCGGGGCCCGCTTTCTTT.

The chain links TRBV27 to TRBJ1-2; D remains ambiguous. The length of the CDR3 is 13 residues. Germline V gives CDR1 MNHEY, CDR2 SMNVEV (reference sequence). Between the trimmed V and J ends, which lost 3 bases and 3 bases, there was a span of 8 bases. For the CDR3, the DNA is TGTGCCAGCAGTTTGAGGCAGTACTATGGCTACACCTTC. Encoded protein: CASSLRQYYGYTF.

The gene calls are TRBV9 and TRBJ1-3, with TRBD1 matching over 8 bases. The CDR3 contains 13 residues. Per the germline V gene, CDR1 is SGDLS and CDR2 is YYNGEE. V lost 8 bases and J lost 4; bases outside the gene matches: 5. The DNA of the CDR3 is TGTGCCAGTTCATCAGGGGGCGGAAACACCATATATTTT. Translation: CASSSGGGNTIYF.

This chain uses TRBV7-9 with TRBJ1-1, with a tentative D call TRBD1 (6 bases). V was clipped by 3 bases and J by 0 bases, with 8 bases between them. This CDR3 is 14 amino acids long. Per the germline V gene, CDR1 is SEHNR and CDR2 is FQNEAQ (reference sequence). The CDR3 sequence is CASSLQGMNTEAFF. The CDR3 DNA follows: TGTGCCAGCAGCTTGCAGGGGATGAACACTGAAGCTTTCTTT.

The chain has TRBV19 and TRBJ2-7; 10 positions agree with TRBD2. CDR1 is LNHDA, CDR2 SQIVND, per germline (reference sequence). V lost 3 bases, J lost 0 bases, and 5 bases stayed unmatched. The CDR3 is 16 residues long. CDR3 in DNA: TGTGCCAGTAGTATCATACTAGCGGGGAGCTCCTACGAGCAGTACTTC. Residues: CASSIILAGSSYEQYF.

The chain combines TRBV10-3 with TRBJ2-7; the D is unclear. Germline CDR1 and CDR2: ENHRY and SYGVKD. The CDR3 runs to 12 residues. Trimming left V 4 bases short and J 2 bases short, with 6 bases between. The CDR3 sequence: CAISASAYEQYF. In DNA form, the CDR3 reads TGTGCCATCAGTGCCAGCGCCTACGAGCAGTACTTC.

This clone was seen just once. J is TRBJ2-2 and V is TRBV6-5; no reliable D call. Germline V gene sequence: CDR1 MNHEY, CDR2 SVGAGI. Trimming took off 8 bases at V and 4 bases at J, with 14 bases between the two ends. This CDR3 has 14 residues. Here the CDR3 reads CASANSYSTGELFF. The DNA for the CDR3 is TGTGCCAGCGCAAACTCTTATTCCACCGGGGAGCTGTTTTTT.

The chain has TRBV5-1 and TRBJ2-3; 8 nucleotides agree with TRBD2. Germline loops: CDR1 SGHRS, CDR2 YFSETQ. The CDR3 spans 16 residues. The V and J ends lost 0 bases and 1 base, in that order; junction bases with no gene match: 4. The CDR3 sequence: CASSLEGREGTDTQYF. For the CDR3, the DNA is TGCGCCAGCAGCTTGGAGGGGCGGGAGGGCACAGATACGCAGTATTTT. The full variable domain, in which reference TRBV5-1 and TRBJ2-3 provide the parts outside the CDR3, is KAGVTQTPRYLIKTRGQQVTLSCSPISGHRSVSWYQQTPGQGLQFLFEYFSETQRNKGNFPGRFSGRQFSNSRSEMNVSTLELGDSALYLCASSLEGREGTDTQYFGPGTRLTVL.

This sequence joins TRBV19 and TRBJ2-1, with 13 nucleotides matching TRBD2. Germline V lookup: CDR1 LNHDA, CDR2 SQIVND (reference sequence). V shed 4 bases, J shed 7 bases, and the junction held 7 bases outside the gene matches. The length of the CDR3 is 16 residues. CDR3 DNA: TGTGCCAGTAGTAACGATGGGACTAGCGGGACAAATGAGCAGTTCTTC. This sequence encodes CASSNDGTSGTNEQFF.

The rearrangement joins TRBV6-4 to TRBJ2-3; TRBD1 agrees at 10 bases. CDR1 is MRHNA and CDR2 is SNTAGT in the germline V gene. J lost 4 bases, V lost 0 bases, and 1 base had no gene match. This CDR3 is built from 15 residues. The CDR3: CASSDSTGGADTQYF. In DNA, the CDR3 is TGTGCCAGCAGTGACTCGACAGGGGGCGCAGATACGCAGTATTTT.